The 17 T cell receptor beta chains below all came from one sample that was sequenced in a study of blood T cell repertoires in COVID-19. This table comes from immunoSEQ multiplex PCR, and its TCRdb copy is limited to in-frame clones, with some not included. Of roughly 200,000 clones in the sample, around 87% were seen once. Specimen: peripheral blood. These receptors were obtained from a man between 60 and 75 years old who had recovered from COVID-19.

The genes are TRBV18 and TRBJ1-5, with a tentative D call TRBD1 (5 bases). The CDR3 sequence is 14 residues long. Trimming pared 6 bases from V and 3 bases from J, leaving 12 bases between. CDR1 and CDR2 (germline): KGHSH, LQKENI. In nucleotides, the CDR3 is TGTGCCAGCTCCCCTGACAGCTTCAATCAGCCCCAGCATTTT. This sequence encodes CASSPDSFNQPQHF. Full variable domain (remainder filled in from reference TRBV18 and TRBJ1-5): NAGVMQNPRHLVRRRGQEARLRCSPMKGHSHVYWYRQLPEEGLKFMVYLQKENIIDESGMPKERFSAEFPKEGPSILRIQQVVRGDSAAYFCASSPDSFNQPQHFGDGTRLSIL.

This clone was recorded only once. The chain combines TRBV28 with TRBJ1-5; 10 bases agree with TRBD1. The germline V gene has CDR1 MDHEN and CDR2 SYDVKM. CDR3 length equals 17 residues. V lost 8 bases to trimming and J lost 4 bases; unmatched junction nucleotides: 14. CDR3 nucleotide sequence: TGTGCCAGCTCCTCGGGACAGGGGCCCGCTGGTAATCAGCCCCAGCATTTT. The encoded protein is CASSSGQGPAGNQPQHF.

The genes are TRBV11-1 and TRBJ2-3, with TRBD1 as a possible D gene (5 bases). Trimming cost V 5 bases and J 2 bases, with 14 bases left between them. Germline V CDR1 and CDR2: SGHAT, FQDESV (reference sequence). CDR3 length: 15 residues. The CDR3 loop reads CASSRSGSDTDTQYF. The DNA of the CDR3 is TGTGCCAGCAGCCGCTCAGGGTCGGACACAGATACGCAGTATTTT.

CDR3 sequence (DNA): TGCGCCAGCAGCTTGAAGTCCGGAGACGTTAGCTCCTACGAGCAGTACTTC. Residues: CASSLKSGDVSSYEQYF. This sequence joins TRBV5-1 and TRBJ2-7; D is unresolved. Germline V CDR1 and CDR2: SGHRS, YFSETQ. Trimming shortened V by 1 base and J by 0 bases, and 17 bases separated the two germline ends. The CDR3 covers 17 residues.

V usage is TRBV7-3 and J usage is TRBJ2-1; 9 nucleotides align to TRBD1. J gave up 1 base and V 3 bases, and 1 base lay outside the gene matches. Per germline, CDR1 SGHTA and CDR2 FQGTGA. This CDR3 comprises 15 residues. The CDR3 nucleotides read TGTGCCAGCAGCTTCGGACAGGGGTCCTACAATGAGCAGTTCTTC. Translation gives CASSFGQGSYNEQFF.

The count of this clone is one. This chain joins TRBV10-2 and TRBJ1-5; 8 bases align to TRBD1. Per the germline V gene, CDR1 is WSHSY and CDR2 is SAAADI. Unmatched junction bases numbered 10, after V lost 3 bases and J lost 0 bases. The CDR3 runs 18 residues. The CDR3 region is CASSDSRGLFNSNQPQHF. As DNA, the CDR3 is TGCGCCAGCAGTGACTCCAGGGGGCTTTTTAATAGCAATCAGCCCCAGCATTTT.

The CDR3 DNA is TGTGCCAGCAGTAATGGGAGGTATGGCTACACCTTC. As protein: CASSNGRYGYTF. The V and J genes are TRBV12-3 or TRBV12-4 and TRBJ1-2; no clear D gene. The CDR3 consists of 12 residues. The germline V and J ends were trimmed by 5 bases and 5 bases, with 9 bases remaining between them.

The chain couples TRBV4-1 to TRBJ2-7; D unclear. Germline CDR1 reads MGHRA; CDR2 reads YSYEKL. This CDR3 has 13 residues. V shed 4 bases and J shed 4 bases, with 11 bases lying between them. The CDR3 region is CASSLLAGYEQYF. The CDR3 region has the DNA TGCGCCAGCAGCCTCCTCGCAGGTTACGAGCAGTACTTC.

This CDR3 is CASSPGTDSGNTIYF. In DNA, the CDR3 is TGTGCCAGCAGCCCGGGGACAGACTCTGGAAACACCATATATTTT. This chain joins TRBV7-9 and TRBJ1-3; 7 bases line up with TRBD1. V lost 5 bases to trimming and J lost 0 bases; unmatched junction nucleotides: 4. CDR1 SEHNR and CDR2 FQNEAQ come from the germline V gene (reference sequence). This CDR3 contains 15 residues.

The gene calls are TRBV18 and TRBJ2-5, with D possibly matching TRBD2 (6 bases). The CDR3 is 13 residues long. V shed 3 bases and J shed 4 bases, with 9 bases lying between them. CDR1 and CDR2 (germline): KGHSH, LQKENI. The CDR3 bases are TGTGCCAGCTCACCGGGAGCGGGAGAGACCCAGTACTTC. This translates into CASSPGAGETQYF.

The chain links TRBV7-6 to TRBJ1-4, with 10 bases lining up with TRBD1. V gave up 4 bases and J gave up 9 bases; unmatched junction bases: 5. Looked up from germline, CDR1 is SGHVS and CDR2 is FNYEAQ. The CDR3 covers 14 residues. CDR3 protein: CASSSTGGVKKLFF. The CDR3 DNA reads as TGTGCCAGCAGCTCGACAGGGGGCGTAAAAAAACTGTTTTTT.

The chain carries TRBV2 and TRBJ2-1, with TRBD2 matching over 7 bases. The germline V gene encodes CDR1 SNHLY and CDR2 FYNNEI. V gave up 6 bases and J gave up 8 bases; unmatched junction bases: 10. The CDR3 runs to 14 residues. The CDR3 spells CASRGLVARDEQFF. CDR3 in DNA: TGTGCCAGCAGAGGACTAGTAGCTCGCGATGAGCAGTTCTTC.

V gene TRBV11-1 combines with J gene TRBJ2-1; possible D gene TRBD1, 5 bases. The CDR3 contains 15 residues. The germline gives CDR1 SGHAT, CDR2 FQDESV (reference sequence). V lost 2 bases to trimming and J lost 8 bases, with 16 bases between them. CDR3 region: CASSLSGAGNDEQFF. DNA for the CDR3: TGTGCCAGCAGCTTAAGTGGGGCAGGGAACGATGAGCAGTTCTTC.

The chain couples TRBV24-1 to TRBJ2-2, with 8 positions matching TRBD1. Per the germline V gene, CDR1 is KGHDR and CDR2 is SFDVKD. The CDR3 sequence is 18 residues long. V trimming: 0 bases; J trimming: 4 bases; junction bases outside the gene matches: 9. CDR3 in DNA: TGTGCCACCAGTGATTTGCGTTTAGGGACAGGCTCCACCGGGGAGCTGTTTTTT. Translation gives CATSDLRLGTGSTGELFF.

The rearrangement links TRBV6-5 to TRBJ1-6, with a weak D call TRBD1 (6 bases). Germline V CDR1 and CDR2: MNHEY, SVGAGI. Trimming removed 8 bases at V and 7 bases at J, with 15 bases between. The CDR3 covers 14 residues. The CDR3 sequence: CASSRGGKNSPLHF. In DNA form, the CDR3 reads TGTGCCAGCTCAAGGGGGGGTAAGAATTCACCCCTCCACTTT.

V and J are TRBV28 and TRBJ1-3; 9 bases are a match to TRBD1. This CDR3 is 15 amino acids long. Unmatched junction bases numbered 6, after V lost 7 bases and J lost 2 bases. Per germline, CDR1 MDHEN and CDR2 SYDVKM. The CDR3 DNA reads TGTGCCAGCACACAGGGGGCCGGTACTGGAAACACCATATATTTT. Protein: CASTQGAGTGNTIYF.

CDR3 nucleotides: TGTGCCAGCAGCGAGGGGGAAAAGGACAGAGGAAACACCATATATTTT. This gives the protein CASSEGEKDRGNTIYF. The chain combines TRBV9 with TRBJ1-3; a possible D gene is TRBD1 (6 bases). The length of the CDR3 is 16 residues. V was shortened by 3 bases and J by 4 bases, with 17 bases between the two germline ends. CDR1 and CDR2 (germline): SGDLS, YYNGEE.